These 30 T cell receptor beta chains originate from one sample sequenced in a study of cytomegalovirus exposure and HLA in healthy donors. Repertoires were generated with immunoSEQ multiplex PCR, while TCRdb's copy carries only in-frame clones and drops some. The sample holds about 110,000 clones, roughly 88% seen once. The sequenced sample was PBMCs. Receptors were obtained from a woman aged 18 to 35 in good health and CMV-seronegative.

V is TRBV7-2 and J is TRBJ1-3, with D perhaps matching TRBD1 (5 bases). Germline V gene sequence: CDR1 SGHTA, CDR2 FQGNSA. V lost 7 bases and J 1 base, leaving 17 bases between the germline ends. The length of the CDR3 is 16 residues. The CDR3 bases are TGTGCCAGCACCCCCGGGGGGGTGAGTTCTGGAAACACCATATATTTT. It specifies CASTPGGVSSGNTIYF.

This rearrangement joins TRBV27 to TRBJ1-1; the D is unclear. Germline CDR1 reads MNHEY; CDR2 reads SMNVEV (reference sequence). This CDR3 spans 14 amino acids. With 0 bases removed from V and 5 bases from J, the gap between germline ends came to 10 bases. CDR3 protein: CASSLSRPGTEAFF. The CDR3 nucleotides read TGTGCCAGCAGTTTATCAAGACCGGGGACTGAAGCTTTCTTT.

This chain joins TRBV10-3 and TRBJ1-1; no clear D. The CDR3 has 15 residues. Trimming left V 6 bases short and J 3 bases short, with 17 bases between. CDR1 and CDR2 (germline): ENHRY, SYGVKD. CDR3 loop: CAIRTDTRLYTEAFF. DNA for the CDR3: TGTGCCATCAGGACCGACACCAGGCTGTACACTGAAGCTTTCTTT.

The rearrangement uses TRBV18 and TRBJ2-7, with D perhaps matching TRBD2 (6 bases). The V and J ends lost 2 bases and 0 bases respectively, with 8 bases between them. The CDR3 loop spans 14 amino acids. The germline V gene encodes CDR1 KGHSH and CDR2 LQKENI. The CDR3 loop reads CASSPSGVSYEQYF. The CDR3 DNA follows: TGTGCCAGCTCACCATCGGGGGTCTCCTACGAGCAGTACTTC.

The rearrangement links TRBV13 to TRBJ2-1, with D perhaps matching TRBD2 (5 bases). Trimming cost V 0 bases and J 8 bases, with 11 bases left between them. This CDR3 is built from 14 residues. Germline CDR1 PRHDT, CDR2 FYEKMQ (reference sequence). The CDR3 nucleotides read TGTGCCAGCAGCTTAGGCCTTTGGGGAGATGAGCAGTTCTTC. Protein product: CASSLGLWGDEQFF.

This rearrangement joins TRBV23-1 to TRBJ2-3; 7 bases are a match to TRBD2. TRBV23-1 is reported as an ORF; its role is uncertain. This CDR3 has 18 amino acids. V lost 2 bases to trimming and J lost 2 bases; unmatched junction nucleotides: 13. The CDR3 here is CASSQRDWEGCPTDTQYF. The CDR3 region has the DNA TGCGCCAGCAGTCAACGGGATTGGGAGGGTTGTCCCACAGATACGCAGTATTTT.

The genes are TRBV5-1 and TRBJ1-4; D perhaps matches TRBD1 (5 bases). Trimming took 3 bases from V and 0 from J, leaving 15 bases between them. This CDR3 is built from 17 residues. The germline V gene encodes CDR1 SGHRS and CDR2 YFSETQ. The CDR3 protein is CASSWGGGTATNEKLFF. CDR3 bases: TGCGCCAGCAGCTGGGGGGGAGGGACTGCAACTAATGAAAAACTGTTTTTT.

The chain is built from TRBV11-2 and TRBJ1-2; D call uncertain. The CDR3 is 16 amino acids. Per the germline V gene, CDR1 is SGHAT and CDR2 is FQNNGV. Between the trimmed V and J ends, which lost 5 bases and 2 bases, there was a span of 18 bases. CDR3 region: CASSPRGQVLNYGYTF. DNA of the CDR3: TGTGCCAGCAGCCCGCGTGGGCAGGTCCTCAACTATGGCTACACCTTC. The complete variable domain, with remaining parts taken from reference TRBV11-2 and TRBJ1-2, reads EAGVAQSPRYKIIEKRQSVAFWCNPISGHATLYWYQQILGQGPKLLIQFQNNGVVDDSQLPKDRFSAERLKGVDSTLKIQPAKLEDSAVYLCASSPRGQVLNYGYTFGSGTRLTVV.

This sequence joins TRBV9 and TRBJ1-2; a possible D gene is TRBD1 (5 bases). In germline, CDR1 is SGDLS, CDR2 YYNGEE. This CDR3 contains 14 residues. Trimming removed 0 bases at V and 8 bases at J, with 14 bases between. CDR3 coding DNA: TGTGCCAGCAGCGTAGGAGACAGCATGGTGGGCTACACCTTC. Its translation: CASSVGDSMVGYTF.

The CDR3 nucleotides read TGTGCCAGCAGTGAATCGTCAGGGCAGGGGACCTACGAGCAGTACTTC. Protein: CASSESSGQGTYEQYF. The chain has TRBV25-1 and TRBJ2-7, with TRBD1 as a possible D gene (6 bases). Between the trimmed V and J ends, which lost 1 base and 2 bases, there was a span of 15 bases. Germline CDR1 is MGHDK and CDR2 is SYGVNS. This CDR3 comprises 16 residues.

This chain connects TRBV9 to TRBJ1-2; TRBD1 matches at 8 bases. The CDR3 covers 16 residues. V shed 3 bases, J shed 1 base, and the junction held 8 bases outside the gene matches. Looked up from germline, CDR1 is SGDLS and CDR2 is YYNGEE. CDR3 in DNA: TGTGCCAGCAGCGCCTCCTCAGGGGGCCTTAACTATGGCTACACCTTC. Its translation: CASSASSGGLNYGYTF. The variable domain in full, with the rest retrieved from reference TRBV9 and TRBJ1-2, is DSGVTQTPKHLITATGQRVTLRCSPRSGDLSVYWYQQSLDQGLQFLIQYYNGEERAKGNILERFSAQQFPDLHSELNLSSLELGDSALYFCASSASSGGLNYGYTFGSGTRLTVV.

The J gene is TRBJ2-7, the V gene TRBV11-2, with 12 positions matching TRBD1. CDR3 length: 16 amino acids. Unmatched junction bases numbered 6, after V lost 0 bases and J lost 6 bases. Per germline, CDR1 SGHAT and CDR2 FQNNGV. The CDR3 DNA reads TGTGCCAGCAGCTTAGATAGGGCGGGACAGGGGGCCGAGCAGTACTTC. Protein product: CASSLDRAGQGAEQYF.

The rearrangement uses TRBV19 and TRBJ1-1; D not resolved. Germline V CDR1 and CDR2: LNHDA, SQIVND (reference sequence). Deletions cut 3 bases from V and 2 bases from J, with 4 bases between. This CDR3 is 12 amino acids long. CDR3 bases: TGTGCCAGTAGTATCGGTAACACTGAAGCTTTCTTT. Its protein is CASSIGNTEAFF. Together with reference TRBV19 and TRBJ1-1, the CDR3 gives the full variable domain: DGGITQSPKYLFRKEGQNVTLSCEQNLNHDAMYWYRQDPGQGLRLIYYSQIVNDFQKGDIAEGYSVSREKKESFPLTVTSAQKNPTAFYLCASSIGNTEAFFGQGTRLTVV.

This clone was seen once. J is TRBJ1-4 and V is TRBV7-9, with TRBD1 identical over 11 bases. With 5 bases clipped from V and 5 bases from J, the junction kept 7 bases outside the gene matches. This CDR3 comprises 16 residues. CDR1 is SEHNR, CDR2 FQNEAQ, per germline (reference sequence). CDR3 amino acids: CASSRFGQGANEKLFF. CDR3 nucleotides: TGTGCCAGCAGCCGATTTGGACAGGGGGCAAATGAAAAACTGTTTTTT.

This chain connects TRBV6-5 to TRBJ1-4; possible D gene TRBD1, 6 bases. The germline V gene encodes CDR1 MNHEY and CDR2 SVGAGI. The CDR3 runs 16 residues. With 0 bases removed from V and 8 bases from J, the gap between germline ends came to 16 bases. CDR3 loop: CASSYSLVTGREKLFF. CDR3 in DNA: TGTGCCAGCAGTTACTCCTTGGTAACAGGGCGAGAAAAACTGTTTTTT.

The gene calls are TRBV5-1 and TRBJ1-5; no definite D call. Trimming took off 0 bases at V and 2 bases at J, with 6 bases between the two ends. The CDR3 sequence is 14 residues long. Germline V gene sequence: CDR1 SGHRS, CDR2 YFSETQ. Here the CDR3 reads CASSLVSGNQPQHF. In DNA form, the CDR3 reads TGCGCCAGCAGCTTGGTATCTGGCAATCAGCCCCAGCATTTT.

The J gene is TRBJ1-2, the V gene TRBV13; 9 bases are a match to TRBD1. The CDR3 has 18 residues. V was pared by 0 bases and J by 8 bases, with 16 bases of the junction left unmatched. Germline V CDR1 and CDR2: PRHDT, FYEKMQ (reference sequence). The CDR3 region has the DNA TGTGCCAGCAGCTTAGGCCTAAGTAAGGGGACAGGGTCCGACGGCTACACCTTC. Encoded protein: CASSLGLSKGTGSDGYTF.

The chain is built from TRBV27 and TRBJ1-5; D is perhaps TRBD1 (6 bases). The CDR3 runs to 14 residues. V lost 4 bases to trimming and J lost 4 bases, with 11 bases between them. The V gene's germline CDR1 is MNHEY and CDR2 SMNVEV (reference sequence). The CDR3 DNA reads TGTGCCAGCAGTTCCCAGGGGTCGAATCAGCCCCAGCATTTT. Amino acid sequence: CASSSQGSNQPQHF.

DNA for the CDR3: TGTGCCAGCGGGTTGCGGGGGGGCGACGAGCAGTACTTC. This gives the protein CASGLRGGDEQYF. The chain links TRBV27 to TRBJ2-7; 9 bases line up with TRBD2. V was clipped by 8 bases and J by 5 bases; unmatched bases: 7. Germline-derived CDR1 and CDR2 are MNHEY and SMNVEV (reference sequence). The CDR3 covers 13 residues.

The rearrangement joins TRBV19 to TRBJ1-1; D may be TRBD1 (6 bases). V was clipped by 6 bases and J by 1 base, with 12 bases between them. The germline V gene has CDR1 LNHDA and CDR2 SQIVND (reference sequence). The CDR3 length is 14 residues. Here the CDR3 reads CASRETGQNTEAFF. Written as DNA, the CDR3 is TGTGCCAGTAGGGAAACAGGGCAGAACACTGAAGCTTTCTTT.

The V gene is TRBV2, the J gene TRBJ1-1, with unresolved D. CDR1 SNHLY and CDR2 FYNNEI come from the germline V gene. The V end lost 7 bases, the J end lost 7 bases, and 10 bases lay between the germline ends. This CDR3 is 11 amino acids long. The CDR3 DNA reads TGTGCCAGCAATGCGGCTTTTGAAGCTTTCTTT. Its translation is CASNAAFEAFF.

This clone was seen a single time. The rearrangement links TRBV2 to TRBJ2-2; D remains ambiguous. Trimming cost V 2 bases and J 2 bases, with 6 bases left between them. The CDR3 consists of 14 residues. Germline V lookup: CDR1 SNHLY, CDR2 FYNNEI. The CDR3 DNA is TGTGCCAGCAGTGAAAGCGATAACACCGGGGAGCTGTTTTTT. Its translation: CASSESDNTGELFF.

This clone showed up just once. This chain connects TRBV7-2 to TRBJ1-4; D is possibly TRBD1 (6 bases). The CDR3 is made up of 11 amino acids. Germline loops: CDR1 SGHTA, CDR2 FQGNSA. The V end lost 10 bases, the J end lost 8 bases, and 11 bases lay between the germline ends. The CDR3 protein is CATSQGEKLFF. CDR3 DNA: TGTGCCACCTCCCAGGGGGAAAAACTGTTTTTT.

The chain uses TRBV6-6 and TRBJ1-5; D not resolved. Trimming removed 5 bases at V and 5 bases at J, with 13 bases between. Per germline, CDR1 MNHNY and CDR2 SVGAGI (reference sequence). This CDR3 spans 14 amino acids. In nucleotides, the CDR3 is TGTGCCAGCAGTAAAGACATTTCTTATCAGCCCCAGCATTTT. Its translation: CASSKDISYQPQHF.

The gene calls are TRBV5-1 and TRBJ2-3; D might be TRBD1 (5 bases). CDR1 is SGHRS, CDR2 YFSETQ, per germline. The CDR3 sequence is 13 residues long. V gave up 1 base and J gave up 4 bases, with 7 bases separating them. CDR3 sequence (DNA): TGCGCCAGCAGCTTGCAGGGTTCAGATACGCAGTATTTT. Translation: CASSLQGSDTQYF.

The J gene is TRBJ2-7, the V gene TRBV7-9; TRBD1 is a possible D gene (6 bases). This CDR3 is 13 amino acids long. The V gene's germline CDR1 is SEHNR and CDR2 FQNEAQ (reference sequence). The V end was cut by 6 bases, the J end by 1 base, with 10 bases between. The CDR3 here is CASRSGQSYEQYF. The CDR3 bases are TGTGCCAGCAGGTCCGGACAGTCCTACGAGCAGTACTTC. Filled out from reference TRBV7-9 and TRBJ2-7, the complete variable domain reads DTGVSQNPRHKITKRGQNVTFRCDPISEHNRLYWYRQTLGQGPEFLTYFQNEAQLEKSRLLSDRFSAERPKGSFSTLEIQRTEQGDSAMYLCASRSGQSYEQYFGPGTRLTVT.

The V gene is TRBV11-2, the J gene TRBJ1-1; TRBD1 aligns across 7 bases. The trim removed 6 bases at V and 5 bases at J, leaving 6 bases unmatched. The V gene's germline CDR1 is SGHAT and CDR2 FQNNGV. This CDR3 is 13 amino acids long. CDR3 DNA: TGTGCCAGCAGTCGTAACAGGGGAACTGAAGCTTTCTTT. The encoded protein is CASSRNRGTEAFF.

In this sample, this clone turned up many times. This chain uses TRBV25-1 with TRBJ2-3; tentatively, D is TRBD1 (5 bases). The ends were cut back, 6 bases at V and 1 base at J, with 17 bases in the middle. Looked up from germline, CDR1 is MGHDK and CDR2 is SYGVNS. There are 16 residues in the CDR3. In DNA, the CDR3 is TGTGCCAGCAGCGACAGTGAGGCCAAAGGCACAGATACGCAGTATTTT. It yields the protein CASSDSEAKGTDTQYF.

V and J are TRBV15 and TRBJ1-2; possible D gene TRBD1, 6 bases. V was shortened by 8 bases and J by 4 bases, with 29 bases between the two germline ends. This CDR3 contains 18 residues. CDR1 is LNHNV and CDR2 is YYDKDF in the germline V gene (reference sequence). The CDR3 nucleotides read TGTGCCACCGAGGGGGATACCGGGACCTTAAAAGATGGCTATGGCTACACCTTC. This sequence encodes CATEGDTGTLKDGYGYTF.

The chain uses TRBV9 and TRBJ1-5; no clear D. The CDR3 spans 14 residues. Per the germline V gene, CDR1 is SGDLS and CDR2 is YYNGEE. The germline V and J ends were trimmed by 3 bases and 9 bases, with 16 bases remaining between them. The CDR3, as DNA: TGTGCCAGCAGCGCCGAAGACGGTTGGAGGCCCCAGCATTTT. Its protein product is CASSAEDGWRPQHF.